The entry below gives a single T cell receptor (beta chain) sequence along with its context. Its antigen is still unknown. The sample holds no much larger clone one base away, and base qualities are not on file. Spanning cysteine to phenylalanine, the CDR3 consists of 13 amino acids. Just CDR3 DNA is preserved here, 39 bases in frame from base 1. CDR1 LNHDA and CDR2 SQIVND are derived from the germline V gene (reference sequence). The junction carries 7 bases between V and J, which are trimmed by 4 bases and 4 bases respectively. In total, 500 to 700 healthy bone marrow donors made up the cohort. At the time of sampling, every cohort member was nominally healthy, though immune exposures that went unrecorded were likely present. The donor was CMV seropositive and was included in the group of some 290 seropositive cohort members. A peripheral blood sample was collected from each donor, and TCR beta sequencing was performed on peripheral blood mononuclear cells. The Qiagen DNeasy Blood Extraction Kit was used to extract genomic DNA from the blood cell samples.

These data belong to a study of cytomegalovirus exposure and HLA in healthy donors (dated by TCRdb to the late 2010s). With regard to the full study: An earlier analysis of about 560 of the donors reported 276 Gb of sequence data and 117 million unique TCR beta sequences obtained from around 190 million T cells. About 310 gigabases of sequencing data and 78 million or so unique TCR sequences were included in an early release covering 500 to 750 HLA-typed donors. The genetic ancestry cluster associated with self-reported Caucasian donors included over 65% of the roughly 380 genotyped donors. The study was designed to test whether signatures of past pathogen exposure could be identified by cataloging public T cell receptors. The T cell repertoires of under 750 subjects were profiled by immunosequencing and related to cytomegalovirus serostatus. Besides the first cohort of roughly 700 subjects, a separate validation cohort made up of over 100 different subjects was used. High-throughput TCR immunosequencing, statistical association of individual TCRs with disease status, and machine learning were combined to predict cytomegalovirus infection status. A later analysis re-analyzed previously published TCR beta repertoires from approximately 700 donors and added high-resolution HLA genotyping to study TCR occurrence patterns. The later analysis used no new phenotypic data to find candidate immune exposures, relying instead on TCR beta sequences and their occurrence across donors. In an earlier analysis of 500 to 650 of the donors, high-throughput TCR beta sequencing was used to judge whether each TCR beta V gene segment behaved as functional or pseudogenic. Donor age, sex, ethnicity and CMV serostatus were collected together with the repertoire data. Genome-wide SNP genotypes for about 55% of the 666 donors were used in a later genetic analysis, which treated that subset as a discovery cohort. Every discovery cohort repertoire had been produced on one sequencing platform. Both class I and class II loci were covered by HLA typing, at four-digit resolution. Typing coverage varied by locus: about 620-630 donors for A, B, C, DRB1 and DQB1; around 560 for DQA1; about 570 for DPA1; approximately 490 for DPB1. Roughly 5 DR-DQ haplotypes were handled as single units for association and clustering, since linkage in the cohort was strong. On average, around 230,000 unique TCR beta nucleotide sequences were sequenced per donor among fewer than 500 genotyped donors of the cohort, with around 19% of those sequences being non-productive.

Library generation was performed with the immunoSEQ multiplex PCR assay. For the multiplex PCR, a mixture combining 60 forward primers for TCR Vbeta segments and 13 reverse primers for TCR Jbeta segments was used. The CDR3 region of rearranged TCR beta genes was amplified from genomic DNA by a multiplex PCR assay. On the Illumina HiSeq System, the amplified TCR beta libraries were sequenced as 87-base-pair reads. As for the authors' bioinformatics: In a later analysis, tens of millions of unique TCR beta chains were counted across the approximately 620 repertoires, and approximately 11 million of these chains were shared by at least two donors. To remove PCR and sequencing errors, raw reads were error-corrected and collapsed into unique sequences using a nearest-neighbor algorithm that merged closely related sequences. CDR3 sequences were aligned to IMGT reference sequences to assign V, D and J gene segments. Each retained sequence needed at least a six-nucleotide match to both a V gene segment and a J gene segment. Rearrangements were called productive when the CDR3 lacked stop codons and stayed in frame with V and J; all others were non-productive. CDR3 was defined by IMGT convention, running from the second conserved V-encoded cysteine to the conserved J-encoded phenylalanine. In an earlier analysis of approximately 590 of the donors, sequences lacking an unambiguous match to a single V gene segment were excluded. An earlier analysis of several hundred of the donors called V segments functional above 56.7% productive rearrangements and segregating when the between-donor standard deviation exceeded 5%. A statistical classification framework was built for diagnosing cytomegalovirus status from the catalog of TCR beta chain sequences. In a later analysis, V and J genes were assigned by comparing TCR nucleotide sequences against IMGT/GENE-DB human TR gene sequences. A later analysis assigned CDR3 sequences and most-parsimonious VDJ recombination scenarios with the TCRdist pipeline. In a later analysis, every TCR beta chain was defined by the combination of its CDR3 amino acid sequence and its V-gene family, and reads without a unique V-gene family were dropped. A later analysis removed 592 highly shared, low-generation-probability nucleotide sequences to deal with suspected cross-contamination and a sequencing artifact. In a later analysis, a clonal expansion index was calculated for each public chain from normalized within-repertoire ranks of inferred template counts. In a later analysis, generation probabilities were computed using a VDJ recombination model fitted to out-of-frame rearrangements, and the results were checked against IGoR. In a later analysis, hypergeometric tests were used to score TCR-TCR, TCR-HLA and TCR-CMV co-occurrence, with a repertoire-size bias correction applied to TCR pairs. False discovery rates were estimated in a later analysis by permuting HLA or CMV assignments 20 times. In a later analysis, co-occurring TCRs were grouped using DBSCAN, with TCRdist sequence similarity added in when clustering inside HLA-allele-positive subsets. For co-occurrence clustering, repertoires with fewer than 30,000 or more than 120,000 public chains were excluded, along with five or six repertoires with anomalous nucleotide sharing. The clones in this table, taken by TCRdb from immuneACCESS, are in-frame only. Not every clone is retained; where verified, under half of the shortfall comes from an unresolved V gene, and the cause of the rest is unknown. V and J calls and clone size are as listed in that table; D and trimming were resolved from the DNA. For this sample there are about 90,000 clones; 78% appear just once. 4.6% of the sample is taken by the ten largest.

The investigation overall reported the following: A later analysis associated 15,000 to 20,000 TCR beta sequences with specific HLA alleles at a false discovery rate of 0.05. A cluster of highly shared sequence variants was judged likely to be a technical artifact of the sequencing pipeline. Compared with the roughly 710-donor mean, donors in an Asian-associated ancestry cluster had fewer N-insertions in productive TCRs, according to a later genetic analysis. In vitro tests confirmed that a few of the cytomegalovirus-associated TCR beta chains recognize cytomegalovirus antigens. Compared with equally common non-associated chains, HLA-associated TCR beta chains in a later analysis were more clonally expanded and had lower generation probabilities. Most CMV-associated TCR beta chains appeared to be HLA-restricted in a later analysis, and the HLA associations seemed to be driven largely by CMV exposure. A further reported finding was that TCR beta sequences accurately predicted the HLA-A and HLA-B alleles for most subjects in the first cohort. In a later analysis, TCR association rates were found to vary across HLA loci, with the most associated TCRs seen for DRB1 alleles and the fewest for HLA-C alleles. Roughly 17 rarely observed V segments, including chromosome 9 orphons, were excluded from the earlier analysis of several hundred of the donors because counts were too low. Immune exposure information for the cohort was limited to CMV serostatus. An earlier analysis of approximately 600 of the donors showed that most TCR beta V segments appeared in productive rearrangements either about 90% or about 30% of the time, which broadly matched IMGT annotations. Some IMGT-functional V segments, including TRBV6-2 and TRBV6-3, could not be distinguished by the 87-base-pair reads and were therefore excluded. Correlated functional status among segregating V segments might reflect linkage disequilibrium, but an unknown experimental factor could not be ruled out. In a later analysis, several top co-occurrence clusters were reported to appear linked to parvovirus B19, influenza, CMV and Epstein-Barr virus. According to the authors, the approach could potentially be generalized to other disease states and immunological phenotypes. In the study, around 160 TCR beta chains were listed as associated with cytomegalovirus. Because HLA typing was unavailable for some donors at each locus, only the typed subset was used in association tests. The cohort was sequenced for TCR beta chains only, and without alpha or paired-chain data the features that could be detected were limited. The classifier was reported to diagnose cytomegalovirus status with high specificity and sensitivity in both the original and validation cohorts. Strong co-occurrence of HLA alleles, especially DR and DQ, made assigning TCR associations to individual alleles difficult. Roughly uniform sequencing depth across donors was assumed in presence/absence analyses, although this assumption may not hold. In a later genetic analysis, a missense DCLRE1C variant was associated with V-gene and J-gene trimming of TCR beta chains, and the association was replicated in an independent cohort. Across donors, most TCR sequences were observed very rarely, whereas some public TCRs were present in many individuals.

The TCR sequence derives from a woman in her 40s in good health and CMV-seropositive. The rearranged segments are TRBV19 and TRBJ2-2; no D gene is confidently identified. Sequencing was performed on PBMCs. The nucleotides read TGTGCCAGTAGTACCTCAGTCACCGGGGAGCTGTTTTTT. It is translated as CASSTSVTGELFF.